The 18 T cell receptor beta chains given below trace back to one sample, sequenced in a study of a mutant IDH1 vaccine in newly diagnosed glioma (dated by TCRdb to about 2021). Antigens for these TCRs are unknown. What the time point label conveys for this sample: week 47, end of study. Each vaccine dose was 300 ug of a 20-mer mutant IDH1 peptide in Montanide, given subcutaneously with topical imiquimod. The library was built by means of the immunoSEQ multiplex PCR assay. TCRdb holds this immuneACCESS table with in-frame rearrangements only. Some clones are missing; in checked studies, unresolved V genes explain under half, and the rest has no known cause. Across this sample there are about 52,000 clones, with over 75% seen only once. Around 4.9% of the sample rests with the top ten. This sample comprised PBMCs, obtained from a glioma patient whose treatment included an IDH1 peptide vaccine. The receptors stem from a middle-aged woman with glioma. Some clones in this sample may be carry-over from other donors' samples.

The V gene is TRBV10-2, the J gene TRBJ2-7, with D perhaps TRBD2 (7 bases). The CDR3 has 15 amino acids. Germline CDR1 is WSHSY and CDR2 is SAAADI. V lost 3 bases, J lost 5 bases, and 17 bases lay in between. CDR3 bases: TGCGCCAGCAGTGACCTTTTACGGGGGGCCCACGAGCAGTACTTC. Protein sequence: CASSDLLRGAHEQYF.

The chain employs TRBV10-3 and TRBJ2-5; TRBD1 matches 8 bases. Germline CDR1 is ENHRY and CDR2 is SYGVKD. The CDR3 covers 14 residues. After removal of 6 bases from V and 5 bases from J, the junction contained 8 bases not matched to a gene. The CDR3 DNA reads as TGTGCCATCAGGTCGGACAGGGCGGGGGAGACCCAGTACTTC. Amino acids: CAIRSDRAGETQYF.

The gene calls are TRBV5-1 and TRBJ2-2, with D unclear. V was pared by 0 bases and J by 0 bases, with 6 bases between. Germline V CDR1 and CDR2: SGHRS, YFSETQ. CDR3 length: 15 amino acids. The CDR3 spells CASSLERPNTGELFF. DNA for the CDR3: TGCGCCAGCAGCTTGGAGCGCCCGAACACCGGGGAGCTGTTTTTT.

The chain is built from TRBV19 and TRBJ2-7, with 8 bases matching TRBD1. After removal of 8 bases from V and 7 bases from J, the junction contained 10 bases not matched to a gene. This CDR3 has 13 residues. Germline V gives CDR1 LNHDA, CDR2 SQIVND (reference sequence). CDR3 residues: CASGQGGSGEQYF. In DNA, the CDR3 is TGTGCCAGTGGACAGGGCGGCAGTGGGGAGCAGTACTTC.

The V and J genes are TRBV2 and TRBJ2-5; no reliable D call. V lost 3 bases and J 4 bases, leaving 12 bases between the germline ends. The CDR3 has 14 amino acids. CDR1 is SNHLY, CDR2 FYNNEI, per germline. This chain's CDR3 is CASSEGSWGETQYF. CDR3 nucleotide sequence: TGTGCCAGCAGTGAGGGGTCGTGGGGAGAGACCCAGTACTTC.

The chain has TRBV6-1 and TRBJ2-2; D might be TRBD1 or TRBD2, each matching 6 bases. Germline CDR1 MNHNS, CDR2 SASEGT. V was cut by 4 bases and J by 8 bases, with 14 bases left in between. This CDR3 contains 14 residues. This CDR3 reads CASSVDPGAGELFF. The CDR3 nucleotides are TGTGCCAGCAGTGTAGACCCGGGGGCAGGGGAGCTGTTTTTT.

This rearrangement joins TRBV10-3 to TRBJ1-4; the D is unclear. The germline V and J ends were trimmed by 0 bases and 0 bases, with 8 bases remaining between them. The CDR3 extends over 16 amino acids. CDR1 and CDR2 (germline): ENHRY, SYGVKD. The CDR3 region has the DNA TGTGCCATCAGTGAGTCGTGGGCTACAACTAATGAAAAACTGTTTTTT. It specifies CAISESWATTNEKLFF.

This clone was counted only a few times. The gene calls are TRBV27 and TRBJ1-3; D call uncertain. CDR1 is MNHEY, CDR2 SMNVEV, per germline (reference sequence). V was cut by 6 bases and J by 2 bases, with 8 bases left in between. CDR3 length: 13 amino acids. The CDR3 coding sequence is TGTGCCAGCAGGGGGATGCCTGGAAACACCATATATTTT. Residues: CASRGMPGNTIYF.

The V and J genes are TRBV5-1 and TRBJ2-7, with D possibly matching TRBD1 (6 bases). Germline lookup yields CDR1 SGHRS and CDR2 YFSETQ. There are 14 residues in the CDR3. V lost 0 bases and J 3 bases, leaving 10 bases between the germline ends. For the CDR3, the DNA is TGCGCCAGCAGCTTGGGGGGGCCCGTCTACGAGCAGTACTTC. Residues: CASSLGGPVYEQYF.

This clone was detected a few times. The V call is TRBV5-6, the J call TRBJ2-1; 7 bases align to TRBD2. The CDR3 contains 16 residues. CDR1 and CDR2 (germline): SGHDT, YYEEEE. The trim removed 0 bases at V and 8 bases at J, leaving 11 bases unmatched. The CDR3 spells CASSLAAGLVLYEQFF. CDR3 sequence (DNA): TGTGCCAGCAGCTTGGCCGCTGGACTAGTATTGTATGAGCAGTTCTTC.

This clone was detected only a few times. V and J are TRBV29-1 and TRBJ1-3; the match to TRBD1 covers 8 bases. The CDR3 extends over 13 amino acids. Per the germline V gene, CDR1 is SQVTM and CDR2 is ANQGSEA. With V trimmed by 6 bases and J by 4 bases, 5 bases remained unmatched. CDR3 protein: CSVTGGRGNTIYF. As DNA, the CDR3 is TGCAGCGTCACAGGGGGTAGAGGAAACACCATATATTTT.

The genes are TRBV2 and TRBJ1-1; D uncertain. The CDR3 has 13 amino acids. Trimming left V 2 bases short and J 1 base short, with 5 bases between. CDR1 SNHLY and CDR2 FYNNEI come from the germline V gene. The CDR3 nucleotides are TGTGCCAGCAGTGAATGGCGGAACACTGAAGCTTTCTTT. Its translation: CASSEWRNTEAFF.

This chain links TRBV6-5 with TRBJ1-1, with 7 bases aligning to TRBD1. Losses at the gene ends were 6 bases for V and 1 base for J; bases not matched to a gene: 5. Germline assignment: CDR1 MNHEY and CDR2 SVGAGI. The CDR3 is made up of 14 amino acids. CDR3: CASSRQGGNTEAFF. The DNA of the CDR3 is TGTGCCAGCAGCAGACAGGGCGGGAACACTGAAGCTTTCTTT.

This clone came up once. The chain couples TRBV4-1 to TRBJ2-7; D might be TRBD1 (6 bases). The length of the CDR3 is 15 residues. Trimming stripped 4 bases from V and 3 bases from J, with 16 bases between. Germline CDR1 is MGHRA and CDR2 is YSYEKL. This CDR3 reads CASSPGPRDNYEQYF. CDR3 sequence (DNA): TGCGCCAGCAGCCCTGGACCCCGGGACAACTACGAGCAGTACTTC.

The CDR3 reads CASSAKGTVFDPNYGYTF. CDR3 DNA sequence: TGCGCCAGCAGCGCGAAAGGGACAGTCTTCGATCCTAACTATGGCTACACCTTC. The chain combines TRBV5-1 with TRBJ1-2, with 7 bases matching TRBD1. V lost 4 bases and J lost 0; bases outside the gene matches: 15. CDR3 length: 18 amino acids. Germline V gene sequence: CDR1 SGHRS, CDR2 YFSETQ.

The chain carries TRBV4-2 and TRBJ1-2, with TRBD1 matching over 7 bases. Germline CDR1 reads LGHNA; CDR2 reads YNFKEQ. The V segment lost 0 bases and the J segment 3 bases; nucleotides outside the gene matches: 4. CDR3 length: 15 residues. CDR3 loop: CASSQESTGDYGYTF. CDR3 nucleotide sequence: TGTGCCAGCAGCCAAGAGTCCACAGGGGACTATGGCTACACCTTC.

V is TRBV27 and J is TRBJ1-5; TRBD1 is a possible D gene (5 bases). The V and J ends lost 4 bases and 4 bases respectively, with 11 bases between them. This CDR3 has 14 residues. Per the germline V gene, CDR1 is MNHEY and CDR2 is SMNVEV (reference sequence). CDR3 coding DNA: TGTGCCAGCAGTTGGCAGGGCCAAAATCAGCCCCAGCATTTT. Its translation is CASSWQGQNQPQHF.

The V gene is TRBV5-4, the J gene TRBJ2-5, with 9 bases identical to TRBD2. V gave up 4 bases and J gave up 4 bases; unmatched junction bases: 8. The germline gives CDR1 SGHNT, CDR2 YYREEE (reference sequence). This CDR3 has 15 amino acids. The DNA for the CDR3 is TGTGCCAGCAGCCCTCTAGCGGGGAATGGAGAGACCCAGTACTTC. Translated, it gives CASSPLAGNGETQYF.